This T cell receptor beta chain was profiled in a study of regulatory T cells in long-lasting Graves disease. Stated time point: newly diagnosed GD, antithyroid drugs for less than 3 months. PBMC RNA was the source of the TCR library. This CDR3 comprises 16 residues. The germline V gene encodes CDR1 SGDLS and CDR2 YYNGEE. Between the trimmed V and J ends, which lost 0 bases and 8 bases, there was a span of 17 bases. This clonotype was observed a few times. Both iRepertoire HTBI primers and Arm-PCR of CDR3 regions were used to build the TCR beta libraries. MiXCR, applied by TCRdb to the multiplex PCR reads, yields one record per CDR3 protein. The sample records a few hundred thousand distinct CDR3 sequences, around 15% being singletons. The same sample was also used in a study of T cells in Graves' hyperthyroidism and ophthalmopathy.

The material sequenced was peripheral blood mononuclear cells (PBMCs), taken at new diagnosis, from a patient treated with antithyroid drugs. The sequence came from a woman between 45 and 65 years old with Graves disease. This chain connects TRBV9 to TRBJ1-4; D might be TRBD1 (5 bases). DNA for the CDR3: TGTGCCAGCAGCGTAGGGCAGGGAGGGCTCGGAGAAAAACTGTTTTTT. It specifies CASSVGQGGLGEKLFF.